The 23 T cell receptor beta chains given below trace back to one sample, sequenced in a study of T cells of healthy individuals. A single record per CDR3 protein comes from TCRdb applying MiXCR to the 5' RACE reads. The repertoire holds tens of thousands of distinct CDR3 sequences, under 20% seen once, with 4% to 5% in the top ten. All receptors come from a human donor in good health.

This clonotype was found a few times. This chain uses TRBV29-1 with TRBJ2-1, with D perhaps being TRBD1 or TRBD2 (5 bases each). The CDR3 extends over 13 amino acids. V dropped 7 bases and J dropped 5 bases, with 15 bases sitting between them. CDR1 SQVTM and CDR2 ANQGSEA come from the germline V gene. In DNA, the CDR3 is TGCAGCGCCGGGACGCTCAAGAACAATGAGCAGTTCTTC. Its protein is CSAGTLKNNEQFF.

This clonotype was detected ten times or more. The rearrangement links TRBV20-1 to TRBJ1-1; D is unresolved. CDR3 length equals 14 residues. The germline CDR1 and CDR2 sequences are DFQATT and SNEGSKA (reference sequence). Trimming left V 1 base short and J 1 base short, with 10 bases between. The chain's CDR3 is CSARAAVGNTEAFF. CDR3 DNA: TGCAGTGCTAGAGCGGCGGTCGGGAACACTGAAGCTTTCTTT.

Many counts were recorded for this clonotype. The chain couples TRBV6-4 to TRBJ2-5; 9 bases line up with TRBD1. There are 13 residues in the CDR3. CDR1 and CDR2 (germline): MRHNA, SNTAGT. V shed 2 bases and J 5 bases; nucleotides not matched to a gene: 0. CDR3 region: CASSDDRGETQYF. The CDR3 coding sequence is TGTGCCAGCAGTGACGACAGGGGGGAGACCCAGTACTTC.

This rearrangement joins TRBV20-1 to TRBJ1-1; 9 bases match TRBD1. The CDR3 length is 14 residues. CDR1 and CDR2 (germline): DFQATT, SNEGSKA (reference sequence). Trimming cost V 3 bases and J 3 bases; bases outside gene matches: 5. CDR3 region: CSASLQGADTEAFF. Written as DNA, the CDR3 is TGCAGTGCTAGCTTACAGGGGGCGGACACTGAAGCTTTCTTT.

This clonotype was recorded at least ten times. The DNA for the CDR3 is TGTGCCAGCAGTGAATCTAGTGCCCACAATGAGCAGTTCTTC. Protein sequence: CASSESSAHNEQFF. This chain uses TRBV6-5 with TRBJ2-1; D is unclear. The CDR3 has 14 amino acids. Germline V lookup: CDR1 MNHEY, CDR2 SVGAGI. V lost 5 bases and J lost 5, with 13 bases in between.

The CDR3 coding sequence is TGTGCCAGCAGCCCGGGACAGGGGCGCGGCTACACCTTC. Translated, it gives CASSPGQGRGYTF. The rearrangement links TRBV12-3 or TRBV12-4 to TRBJ1-2, with 10 bases matching TRBD1. The CDR3 is made up of 13 amino acids. V dropped 6 bases and J dropped 8; count of bases not matched to a gene: 6.

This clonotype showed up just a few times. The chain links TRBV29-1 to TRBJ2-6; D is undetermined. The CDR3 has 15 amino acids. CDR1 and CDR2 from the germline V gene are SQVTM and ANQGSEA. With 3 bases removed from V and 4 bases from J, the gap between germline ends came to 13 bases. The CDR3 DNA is TGCAGCGTTGACAGGTGGCCACCAGGGGCCAACGTCCTGACTTTC. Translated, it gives CSVDRWPPGANVLTF.

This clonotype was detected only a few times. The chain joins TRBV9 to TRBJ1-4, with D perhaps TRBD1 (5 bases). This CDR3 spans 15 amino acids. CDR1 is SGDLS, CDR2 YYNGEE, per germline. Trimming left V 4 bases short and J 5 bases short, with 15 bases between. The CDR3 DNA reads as TGTGCCAGCAGCACTTCAGGGTTGAGGAATGAAAAACTGTTTTTT. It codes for CASSTSGLRNEKLFF.

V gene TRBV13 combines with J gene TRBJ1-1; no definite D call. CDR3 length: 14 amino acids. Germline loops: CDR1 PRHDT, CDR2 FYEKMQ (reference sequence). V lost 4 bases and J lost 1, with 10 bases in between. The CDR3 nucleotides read TGTGCCAGCAGCTCCCCGGGCGGGAACACTGAAGCTTTCTTT. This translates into CASSSPGGNTEAFF.

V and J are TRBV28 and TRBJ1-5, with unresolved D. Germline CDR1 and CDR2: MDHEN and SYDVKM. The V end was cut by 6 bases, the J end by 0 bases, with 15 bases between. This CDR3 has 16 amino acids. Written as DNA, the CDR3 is TGTGCCAGCAGCGCCCGAACACCCTATAGCAATCAGCCCCAGCATTTT. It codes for CASSARTPYSNQPQHF. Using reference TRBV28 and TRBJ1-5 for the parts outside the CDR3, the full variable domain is DVKVTQSSRYLVKRTGEKVFLECVQDMDHENMFWYRQDPGLGLRLIYFSYDVKMKEKGDIPEGYSVSREKKERFSLILESASTNQTSMYLCASSARTPYSNQPQHFGDGTRLSIL.

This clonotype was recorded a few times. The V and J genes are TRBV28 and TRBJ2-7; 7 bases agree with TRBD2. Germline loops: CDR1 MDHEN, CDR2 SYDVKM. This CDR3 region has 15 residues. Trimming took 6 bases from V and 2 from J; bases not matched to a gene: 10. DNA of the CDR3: TGTGCCAGCAGACCCCAACGGGAGGCACCCTACGAGCAGTACTTC. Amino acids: CASRPQREAPYEQYF.

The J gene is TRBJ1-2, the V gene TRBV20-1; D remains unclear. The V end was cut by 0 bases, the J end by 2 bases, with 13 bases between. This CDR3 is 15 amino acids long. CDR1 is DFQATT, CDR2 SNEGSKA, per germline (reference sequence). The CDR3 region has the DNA TGCAGTGCTAGAGAATCCCTGGACGGGAACTATGGCTACACCTTC. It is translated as CSARESLDGNYGYTF.

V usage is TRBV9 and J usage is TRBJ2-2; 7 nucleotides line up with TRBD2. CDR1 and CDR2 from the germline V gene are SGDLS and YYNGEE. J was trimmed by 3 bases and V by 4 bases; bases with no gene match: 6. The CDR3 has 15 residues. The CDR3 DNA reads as TGTGCCAGCAGCCCCCGGGACTACCACACCGGGGAGCTGTTTTTT. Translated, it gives CASSPRDYHTGELFF.

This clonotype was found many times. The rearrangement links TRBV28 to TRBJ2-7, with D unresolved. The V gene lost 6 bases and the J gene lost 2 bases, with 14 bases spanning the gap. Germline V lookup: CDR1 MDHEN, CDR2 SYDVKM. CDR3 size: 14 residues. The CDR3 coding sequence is TGTGCCAGCAGATACCCCCGGGCCCCCTACGAGCAGTACTTC. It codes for CASRYPRAPYEQYF.

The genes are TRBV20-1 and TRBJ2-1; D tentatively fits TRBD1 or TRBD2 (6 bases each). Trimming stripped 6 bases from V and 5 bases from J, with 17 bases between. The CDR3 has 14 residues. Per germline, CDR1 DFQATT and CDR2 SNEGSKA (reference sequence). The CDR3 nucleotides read TGCAGTGCCTCAGGAGGGGGAGACCACAATGAGCAGTTCTTC. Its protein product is CSASGGGDHNEQFF.

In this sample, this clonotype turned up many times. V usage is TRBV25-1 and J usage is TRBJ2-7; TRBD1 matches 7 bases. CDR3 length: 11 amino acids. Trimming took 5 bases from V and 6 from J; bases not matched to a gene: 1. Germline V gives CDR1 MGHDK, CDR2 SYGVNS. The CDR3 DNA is TGTGCCAGCAGTACAGGGGTCGAGCAGTACTTC. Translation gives CASSTGVEQYF.

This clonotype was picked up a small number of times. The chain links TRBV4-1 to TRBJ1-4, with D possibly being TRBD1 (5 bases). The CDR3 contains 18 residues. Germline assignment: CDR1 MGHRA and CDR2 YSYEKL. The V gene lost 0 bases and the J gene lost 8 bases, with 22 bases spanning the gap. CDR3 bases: TGCGCCAGCAGCCAAGATTCGGGACGGACTCTCCAAATGGAAAAACTGTTTTTT. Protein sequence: CASSQDSGRTLQMEKLFF.

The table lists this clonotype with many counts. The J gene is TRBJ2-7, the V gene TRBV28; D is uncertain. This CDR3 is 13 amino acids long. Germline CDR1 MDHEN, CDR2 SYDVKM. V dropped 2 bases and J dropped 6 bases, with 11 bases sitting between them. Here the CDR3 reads CASSLGYLAEQYF. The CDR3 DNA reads TGTGCCAGCAGTTTAGGATATTTAGCCGAGCAGTACTTC.

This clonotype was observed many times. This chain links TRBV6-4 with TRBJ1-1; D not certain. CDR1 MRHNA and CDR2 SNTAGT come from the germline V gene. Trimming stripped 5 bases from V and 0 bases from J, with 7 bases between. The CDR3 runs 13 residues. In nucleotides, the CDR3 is TGTGCCAGCAGTTTATACATGAACACTGAAGCTTTCTTT. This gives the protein CASSLYMNTEAFF.

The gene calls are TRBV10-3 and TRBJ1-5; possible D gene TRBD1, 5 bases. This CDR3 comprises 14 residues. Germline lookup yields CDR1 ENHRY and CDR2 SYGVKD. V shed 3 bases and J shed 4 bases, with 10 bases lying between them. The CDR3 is CAISDRGGNQPQHF. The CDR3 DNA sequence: TGTGCCATCAGTGATCGGGGGGGGAATCAGCCCCAGCATTTT.

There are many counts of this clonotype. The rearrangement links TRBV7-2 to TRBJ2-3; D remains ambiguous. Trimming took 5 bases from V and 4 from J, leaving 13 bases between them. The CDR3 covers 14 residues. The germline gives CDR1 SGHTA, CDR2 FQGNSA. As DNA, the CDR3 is TGTGCCAGCAGCACATATACGGCTTCAGATACGCAGTATTTT. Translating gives CASSTYTASDTQYF. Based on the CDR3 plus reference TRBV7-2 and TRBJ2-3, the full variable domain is GAGVSQSPSNKVTEKGKDVELRCDPISGHTALYWYRQSLGQGLEFLIYFQGNSAPDKSGLPSDRFSAERTGGSVSTLTIQRTQQEDSAVYLCASSTYTASDTQYFGPGTRLTVL.

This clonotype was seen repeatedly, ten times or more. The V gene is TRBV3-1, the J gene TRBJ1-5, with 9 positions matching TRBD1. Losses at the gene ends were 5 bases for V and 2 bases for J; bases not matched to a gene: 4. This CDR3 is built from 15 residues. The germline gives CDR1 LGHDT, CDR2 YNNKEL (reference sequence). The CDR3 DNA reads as TGTGCCAGCAGCGATACAGGGGGCGGCAATCAGCCCCAGCATTTT. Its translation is CASSDTGGGNQPQHF.

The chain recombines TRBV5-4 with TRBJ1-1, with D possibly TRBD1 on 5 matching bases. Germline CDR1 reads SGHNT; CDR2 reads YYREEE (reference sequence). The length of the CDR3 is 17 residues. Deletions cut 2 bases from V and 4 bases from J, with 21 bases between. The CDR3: CASSFFPLGDGSTEAFF. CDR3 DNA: TGTGCCAGCAGCTTTTTCCCCCTGGGGGACGGTAGCACTGAAGCTTTCTTT.